This TCR beta chain emerged from a study of blood T cells in healthy people across ages. Next came a second PCR, run for roughly 6 to 11 cycles, which used a sample-barcoded 5' primer along with a J-beta primer mix. Using its own MiXCR run on the 5' RACE reads, TCRdb lists one record per CDR3 protein. The data show approximately 830,000 distinct CDR3 sequences, with 62% seen just once and roughly a quarter held by the top ten. Comment on this clonotype: Its antigen is as yet unknown.

Study-wide results and limits: PBMCs went unsorted, and a conclusive naive versus antigen-experienced comparison was therefore prevented.

The source material was blood. The TCR comes from a man under 40 in good health.

CDR3 protein: CASSLVSAAVYEQYF. CDR3 nucleotide sequence: TGTGCCAGCAGCTTAGTGTCAGCAGCAGTCTACGAGCAGTACTTC. This chain links TRBV7-9 with TRBJ2-7; D unclear. The V and J ends lost 1 base and 3 bases respectively, with 13 bases between them. Germline CDR1 and CDR2: SEHNR and FQNEAQ (reference sequence). This CDR3 has 15 residues.